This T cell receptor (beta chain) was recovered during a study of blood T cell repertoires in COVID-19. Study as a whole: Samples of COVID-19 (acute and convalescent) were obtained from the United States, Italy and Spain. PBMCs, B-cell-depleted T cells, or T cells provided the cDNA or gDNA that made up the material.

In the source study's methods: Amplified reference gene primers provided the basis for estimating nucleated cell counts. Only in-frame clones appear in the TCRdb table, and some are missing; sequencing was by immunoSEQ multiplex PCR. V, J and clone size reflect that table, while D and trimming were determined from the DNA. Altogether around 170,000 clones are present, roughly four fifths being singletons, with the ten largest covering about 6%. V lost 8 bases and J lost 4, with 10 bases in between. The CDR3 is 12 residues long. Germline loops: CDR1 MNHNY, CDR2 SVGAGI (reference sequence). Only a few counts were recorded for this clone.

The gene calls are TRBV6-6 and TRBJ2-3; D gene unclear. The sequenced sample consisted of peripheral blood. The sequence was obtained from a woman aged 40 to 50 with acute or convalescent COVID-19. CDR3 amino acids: CASASQADTQYF. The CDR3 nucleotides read TGTGCCAGCGCCAGCCAGGCAGATACGCAGTATTTT.